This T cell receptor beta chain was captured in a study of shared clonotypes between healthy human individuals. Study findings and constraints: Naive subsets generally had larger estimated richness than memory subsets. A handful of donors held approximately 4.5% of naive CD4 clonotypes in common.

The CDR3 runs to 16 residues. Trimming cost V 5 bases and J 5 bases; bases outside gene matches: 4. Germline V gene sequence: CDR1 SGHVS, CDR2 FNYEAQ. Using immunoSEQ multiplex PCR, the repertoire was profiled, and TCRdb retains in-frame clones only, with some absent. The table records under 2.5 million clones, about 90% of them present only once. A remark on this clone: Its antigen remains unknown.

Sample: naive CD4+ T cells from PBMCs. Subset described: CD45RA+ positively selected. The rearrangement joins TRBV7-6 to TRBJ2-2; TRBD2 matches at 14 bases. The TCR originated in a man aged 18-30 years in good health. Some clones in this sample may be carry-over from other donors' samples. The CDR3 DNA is TGTGCCAGCAGCCCAGGGACTAGCGGGAGAACCGGGGAGCTGTTTTTT. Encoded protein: CASSPGTSGRTGELFF.